This entry describes one T cell receptor (beta chain). What it binds is not known. V was trimmed by 8 bases and J by 0 bases, leaving 14 bases between them. The germline V gene has CDR1 SGHAT and CDR2 FQNNGV. The CDR3 length is 14 residues. This record belongs to a study of T cell responses to AZD1222 COVID-19 vaccine. Study results and caveats: Spike regions recognized by vaccine-associated CD4 TCRs spanned the protein, led by 160-218 and 743-854.

Generated by immunoSEQ multiplex PCR, the TCRdb table keeps only in-frame clones and is missing some. The table includes roughly 130,000 clones, roughly 90% detected once. Specimen: peripheral blood, collected on day 0 of AZD1222 vaccination. The chain is built from TRBV11-2 and TRBJ2-7, with a weak D call TRBD2 (6 bases). The source of this sequence is an adult in good health. The CDR3 DNA sequence: TGTGCCAGCCAAAGGGCGGGAAGCTCCTACGAGCAGTACTTC. It yields the protein CASQRAGSSYEQYF.